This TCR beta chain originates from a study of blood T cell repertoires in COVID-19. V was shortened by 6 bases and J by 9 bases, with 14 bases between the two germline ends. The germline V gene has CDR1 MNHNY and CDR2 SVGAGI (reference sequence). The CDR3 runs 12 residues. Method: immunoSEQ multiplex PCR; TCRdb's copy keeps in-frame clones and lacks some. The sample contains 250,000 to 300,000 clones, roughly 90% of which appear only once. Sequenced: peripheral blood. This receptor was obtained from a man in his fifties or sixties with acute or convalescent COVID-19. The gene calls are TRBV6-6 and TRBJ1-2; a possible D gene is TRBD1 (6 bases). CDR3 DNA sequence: TGTGCCAGCAGCGTAGACAGGCTGAGCTACACCTTC. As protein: CASSVDRLSYTF.